The clone carrying this T cell receptor (beta chain) was detected ten times or more. What it binds is not known. The source of the sample is a study of tumor-infiltrating lymphocytes in primary liver carcinoma. Study-wide background: Samples yielded about 3.5 to 7.5 million productive TCRbeta reads, similar across tissue types. Study-level points and caveats: The study found only about 8-24% of top clones in all five tumor regions.

The template, about 550 ng total RNA, yielded TCR beta cDNA made with a constant-region primer. Employing slightly modified ARM-PCR, three nested multiplex PCR rounds were run, and these gave rise to the TCR beta libraries. TCRdb called the multiplex PCR reads again in MiXCR, with one record for every CDR3 protein. The sample yields about 78,000 distinct CDR3 sequences, over 55% seen once. Taking about 17-31 mg of unsorted bulk tissue, the authors co-extracted RNA and DNA. The clonotype originates from a woman aged 55-69 years with primary liver carcinoma and hepatitis B virus infection. Material for sequencing was liver tumor tissue from sampling region 4. As for subset: tumor region T4, right-lateral pole.

This CDR3 reads CSVGTSGNTGELFF. The CDR3 DNA reads as TGCAGCGTTGGGACTAGCGGTAACACCGGGGAGCTGTTTTTT. The rearrangement links TRBV29-1 to TRBJ2-2, with 10 bases matching TRBD2. Germline V gene data show CDR1 as SQVTM and CDR2 as ANQGSEA. V was clipped by 4 bases and J by 2 bases; unmatched bases: 1. The CDR3 sequence is 14 residues long.